This paragraph reports one T cell receptor beta chain. What antigen it recognizes has not been identified. No base quality values were provided; no much bigger clone lies one nucleotide off. TCRbeta CDR3 regions were amplified from genomic DNA by means of the immunoSEQ Assay, a bias-controlled multiplex PCR. As for the original processing: The number of nucleated cells in each sample was estimated by amplification of reference gene primers within the assay. To quantify the absolute abundance of each unique TCRbeta CDR3 rearrangement, sequence reads were collapsed and filtered. For each sample, productive Simpson clonality was calculated as the square root of Simpson's diversity index over productive rearrangements. Here the immuneACCESS table is served through TCRdb, limited to in-frame sequences with V and J called. Missing clones are a known gap in these copies; in checked studies unresolved V genes cover under half, and the rest lacks a known reason. That table supplies the V and J calls and clone size; D and trimming were determined from the DNA. The sample contains roughly 150,000 clones, approximately 83% of them found a single time. The top ten clones comprise 11% of the sample.

V has 5 bases trimmed and J has 0 bases trimmed; junction bases matching no gene number 10. The germline V gene specifies SGDLS as CDR1 and YYNGEE as CDR2. The CDR3 spans 16 residues, from the cysteine through the phenylalanine. The sequence is cut down to CDR3 DNA, 48 bases in frame from base 1. This sample was included in a study of blood T cell repertoires in COVID-19 (dated by TCRdb to about 2020). Broadly, across the study: Samples covering the acute and convalescent phases of COVID-19 were provided by collaborators in the United States, Italy and Spain. The prospective study material was composed of cDNA or gDNA derived from T cells, B-cell-depleted T cells, or PBMCs. The dataset comprised deeply sampled blood TCRbeta repertoires from subjects exposed to, actively infected with, or recovered from COVID-19. The repertoires were released in a freely available public database meant as a resource for research on the immune response to SARS-CoV-2. The samples were drawn from the first 160 participants of the ongoing ImmuneRACE study and from roughly 1,300 subjects provided by 6 global collaborators. The sample metadata nearly always contained a de-identified subject ID, COVID-19 status, age in years and sex. Where available, HLA class I and class II types were taken from metadata supplied by the sample provider and were not determined by assay-based typing. General findings and caveats noted by the study authors: How much clinical and demographic metadata was included differed by source and by participant, and the metadata was provided uncurated.

The collaborating institutions used their own protocols to collect whole blood in K2EDTA tubes. Collaborator samples were shipped for TCRbeta analysis as frozen whole blood, isolated PBMCs, or DNA extracted from either sample type. The TCR sequence derives from a man aged 65 to 79 with active or convalescent COVID-19. The rearrangement joined TRBV9 to TRBJ1-2; 7 of the junction bases match TRBD1. The specimen was peripheral blood. This receptor carries the CDR3 CASSITGQAPNYGYTF. The nucleotide sequence is TGTGCCAGCAGTATTACTGGACAGGCACCTAACTATGGCTACACCTTC.